This T cell receptor beta chain was obtained from a study of T cell repertoires in MIS-A myocarditis. This clone came up once. CDR3 length: 13 amino acids. Germline V gives CDR1 LGHNA, CDR2 YNFKEQ. Trimming took 8 bases from V and 1 from J, leaving 11 bases between them. Profiled with immunoSEQ multiplex PCR; TCRdb holds only in-frame clones, not every one. The sample has more than 6,500 clones, approximately 81% seen once. The clonotype comes from a man younger than 35 with fulminant myocarditis from multisystem inflammatory syndrome in adults (MIS-A) after COVID-19. The V call is TRBV4-2, the J call TRBJ1-1; D possibly corresponds to TRBD1 (6 bases). The sample consisted of right inferior lung lobe tissue obtained at autopsy. DNA of the CDR3: TGTGCCAGCGGAGAGACAGGGAACACTGAAGCTTTCTTT. Encoded protein: CASGETGNTEAFF.